A single sample is the source of the 7 T cell receptor beta chains below, sequenced in a study of PD-L1 blockade in urothelial cancer. Time point: peripheral blood 6 weeks after treatment start. Profiled with immunoSEQ multiplex PCR; TCRdb holds only in-frame clones, not every one. Among 31,000 or so clones listed, roughly nine tenths were seen once. Source: PBMCs, taken around atezolizumab (anti-PD-L1) treatment. Receptors were obtained from a man older than 75 with urothelial cancer.

DNA for the CDR3: TGCAGCGCCCCGGAGGGGCGGGGTGGCTACAATGAGCAGTTCTTC. It specifies CSAPEGRGGYNEQFF. This rearrangement joins TRBV29-1 to TRBJ2-1; D is possibly TRBD2 (6 bases). The CDR3 is 15 amino acids. Germline CDR1 reads SQVTM; CDR2 reads ANQGSEA. The V and J ends lost 7 bases and 3 bases respectively, with 19 bases between them.

The chain combines TRBV7-9 with TRBJ1-4; TRBD1 might be the D (6 bases). Trimming stripped 1 base from V and 4 bases from J, with 10 bases between. CDR1 SEHNR and CDR2 FQNEAQ come from the germline V gene (reference sequence). The CDR3 is made up of 15 amino acids. CDR3 amino acids: CASSLGGGGNEKLFF. The CDR3 nucleotides are TGTGCCAGCAGCTTAGGAGGGGGGGGTAATGAAAAACTGTTTTTT.

The chain recombines TRBV19 with TRBJ1-1; D possibly corresponds to TRBD1 (5 bases). Germline V lookup: CDR1 LNHDA, CDR2 SQIVND (reference sequence). The V and J ends lost 9 bases and 0 bases respectively, with 11 bases between them. There are 13 residues in the CDR3. The CDR3 sequence is CASGGAMNTEAFF. CDR3 DNA sequence: TGTGCCAGCGGAGGGGCCATGAACACTGAAGCTTTCTTT.

The chain couples TRBV30 to TRBJ2-1, with TRBD2 identical over 8 bases. CDR3 length: 15 residues. In germline, CDR1 is GTSNPN, CDR2 SVGIG (reference sequence). With 3 bases clipped from V and 4 bases from J, the junction kept 8 bases outside the gene matches. CDR3 sequence: CAWRGAGGWYNEQFF. CDR3 DNA: TGTGCCTGGAGAGGGGCGGGGGGCTGGTACAATGAGCAGTTCTTC. Combining the CDR3 with reference TRBV30 and TRBJ2-1 gives the whole variable domain SQTIHQWPATLVQPVGSPLSLECTVEGTSNPNLYWYRQAAGRGLQLLFYSVGIGQISSEVPQNLSASRPQDRQFILSSKKLLLSDSGFYLCAWRGAGGWYNEQFFGPGTRLTVL.

The chain joins TRBV5-4 to TRBJ2-3; D is undetermined. This CDR3 has 15 residues. Germline lookup yields CDR1 SGHNT and CDR2 YYREEE (reference sequence). V was shortened by 6 bases and J by 0 bases, with 14 bases between the two germline ends. The CDR3 coding sequence is TGTGCCAGCACCCCGAGGATTTCTAGCACAGATACGCAGTATTTT. It translates to CASTPRISSTDTQYF.

The chain is built from TRBV4-1 and TRBJ2-3; 7 nucleotides agree with TRBD2. The ends lost 1 base at V and 0 bases at J; junction bases unmatched: 4. The CDR3 covers 16 residues. Germline V CDR1 and CDR2: MGHRA, YSYEKL. CDR3 coding DNA: TGCGCCAGCAGCCAAGCTAGCGGTTCTAGCACAGATACGCAGTATTTT. Protein sequence: CASSQASGSSTDTQYF.

The chain employs TRBV21-1 and TRBJ2-7; TRBD1, the table's D call, was not compared with the DNA. TRBV21-1 is classified as a pseudogene. This CDR3 contains 16 residues. CDR3 amino acids: CASSKPRRYFNYEQYF. In DNA form, the CDR3 reads TGTGCCAGCAGCAAACCTCGCAGGTACTTCAACTACGAGCAGTACTTC.